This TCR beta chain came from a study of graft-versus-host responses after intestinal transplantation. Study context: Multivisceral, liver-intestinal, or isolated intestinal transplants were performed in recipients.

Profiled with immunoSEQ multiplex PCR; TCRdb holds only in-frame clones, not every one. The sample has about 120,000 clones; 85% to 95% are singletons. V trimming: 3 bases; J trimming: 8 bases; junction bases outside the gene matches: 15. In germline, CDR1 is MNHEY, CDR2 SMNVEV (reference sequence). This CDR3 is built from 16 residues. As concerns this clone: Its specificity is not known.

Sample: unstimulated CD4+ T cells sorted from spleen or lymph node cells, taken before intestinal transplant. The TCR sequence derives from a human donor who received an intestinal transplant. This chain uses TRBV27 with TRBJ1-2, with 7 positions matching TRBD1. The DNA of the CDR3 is TGTGCCAGCAGTTTCTATACTCCGGACAGGTTTGACGGCTACACCTTC. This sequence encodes CASSFYTPDRFDGYTF.